This is a list of T cell receptor beta chains from one sample in a study of blood T cells in healthy people across ages. TCRdb recomputed calls from the 5' RACE reads with MiXCR, one row per CDR3 protein. Counted here are about 800,000 distinct CDR3 sequences, 20% to 25% occurring once; the ten biggest clones make up 3.7%. The same sample was also used in a study of T cells of mothers and their children.

The sequenced sample was blood. Receptor source: a boy younger than 18 in good health. The CDR3 runs from the conserved cysteine through the conserved F or W.

cdr3_length: 14; j_call: .; v_call: TRBV6-1; cdr3_aa: CASTSYRPWDEQFF
cdr3_length: 15; j_call: TRBJ1-2; v_call: TRBV6-6; cdr3_aa: CASSLGTGRENGYTF
cdr3_length: 15; j_call: TRBJ2-5; v_call: TRBV5-1; cdr3_aa: CASSLAASGVETQYF
cdr3_length: 17; j_call: TRBJ1-2; v_call: TRBV2; cdr3_aa: CASREGVSLSSGYGYTF
cdr3_length: 17; j_call: .; v_call: TRBV4-3; cdr3_aa: CASSQDYPGTGPYEQYF
cdr3_length: 15; j_call: TRBJ1-1; v_call: TRBV4-3; cdr3_aa: CASSRSGQGNTEAFF
cdr3_length: 15; j_call: TRBJ2-3; v_call: TRBV15; cdr3_aa: CATSRDGQSTDTQYF
cdr3_length: 13; j_call: TRBJ2-5; v_call: TRBV29-1; cdr3_aa: CSVSPGTQETQYF
cdr3_length: 12; j_call: TRBJ1-2; v_call: TRBV28; cdr3_aa: CASSSGVYGYTF
cdr3_length: 11; j_call: TRBJ2-7; v_call: TRBV6-2/TRBV6-3; cdr3_aa: CASSPLGEQYF
cdr3_length: 13; j_call: TRBJ1-2; v_call: TRBV28; cdr3_aa: CASVDGRYYGYTF
cdr3_length: 13; j_call: TRBJ2-7; v_call: TRBV29-1; cdr3_aa: CSVEGLWSGEQYF
cdr3_length: 17; j_call: TRBJ2-6; v_call: TRBV2; cdr3_aa: CASSETPGSPGANVLTF
cdr3_length: 15; j_call: .; v_call: TRBV7-2; cdr3_aa: CASSFRGISYNEQFF
cdr3_length: 15; j_call: .; v_call: TRBV12-3/TRBV12-4; cdr3_aa: CASRGQGVGVGEQYF
cdr3_length: 16; j_call: .; v_call: TRBV28; cdr3_aa: CASSLPRYRGRYEQYF
cdr3_length: 15; j_call: TRBJ1-3; v_call: TRBV4-3; cdr3_aa: CASSQSRTGQHTVYF
cdr3_length: 14; j_call: TRBJ2-5; v_call: TRBV6-6; cdr3_aa: CASSYGGQTLRQYF
cdr3_length: 12; j_call: TRBJ1-2; v_call: TRBV29-1; cdr3_aa: CSVERTPYGYTF
cdr3_length: 13; j_call: TRBJ1-5; v_call: TRBV20-1; cdr3_aa: CSSRADSNQPQHF
cdr3_length: 16; j_call: TRBJ2-1; v_call: TRBV14; cdr3_aa: CASSQETSLLSNEQFF
cdr3_length: 15; j_call: TRBJ1-1; v_call: TRBV5-1; cdr3_aa: CASSLEMAGNTEAFF
cdr3_length: 12; j_call: TRBJ2-3; v_call: TRBV28; cdr3_aa: CASRPRGDTQYF
cdr3_length: 16; j_call: TRBJ2-6; v_call: TRBV28; cdr3_aa: CASSGPQFSGANVLTF
cdr3_length: 17; j_call: TRBJ2-1; v_call: TRBV11-3; cdr3_aa: CASSLEGGGAPYNEQFF
cdr3_length: 16; j_call: TRBJ1-3; v_call: TRBV6-1; cdr3_aa: CASSEVGTAVGNTIYF
cdr3_length: 13; j_call: TRBJ2-1; v_call: TRBV7-8; cdr3_aa: CASSLQSYNEQFF
cdr3_length: 15; j_call: TRBJ1-4; v_call: TRBV2; cdr3_aa: CASRSGTLHNEKLFF
cdr3_length: 13; j_call: TRBJ1-4; v_call: TRBV30; cdr3_aa: CAWEHRGGEKLFF